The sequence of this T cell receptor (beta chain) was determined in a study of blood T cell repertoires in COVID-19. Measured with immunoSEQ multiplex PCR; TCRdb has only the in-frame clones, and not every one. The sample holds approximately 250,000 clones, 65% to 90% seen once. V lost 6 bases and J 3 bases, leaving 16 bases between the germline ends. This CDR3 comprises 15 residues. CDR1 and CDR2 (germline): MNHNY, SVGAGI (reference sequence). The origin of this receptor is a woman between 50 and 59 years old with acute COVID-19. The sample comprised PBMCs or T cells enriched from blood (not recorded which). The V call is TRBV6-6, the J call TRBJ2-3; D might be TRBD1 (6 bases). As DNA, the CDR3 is TGTGCCAGCAGCCGCAGGGGAAGAGGGACAGATACGCAGTATTTT. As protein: CASSRRGRGTDTQYF.